These 2 T cell receptor beta chains share one sample of origin, sequenced in a study of regulatory T cells in long-lasting Graves disease. Time point noted: newly diagnosed GD, antithyroid drugs for less than 3 months. PBMC RNA was the source of the TCR library. Library construction for TCR beta used iRepertoire HTBI primers and Arm-PCR of CDR3 regions. TCRdb itself ran the multiplex PCR reads through MiXCR, one entry per CDR3 protein. The sample consists of 400,000 to 500,000 distinct CDR3 sequences, 15% of them appearing once. These same records also appear under a second study, on T cells in Graves' hyperthyroidism and ophthalmopathy.

Specimen: peripheral blood mononuclear cells (PBMCs), collected at new diagnosis, from a patient treated with antithyroid drugs. These receptors all come from a woman in her 30s with Graves disease.

Ten or more counts support this clonotype. This chain links TRBV5-1 with TRBJ1-1; D is perhaps TRBD1 (6 bases). Between the trimmed V and J ends, which lost 0 bases and 4 bases, there was a span of 13 bases. Germline V CDR1 and CDR2: SGHRS, YFSETQ. The CDR3 is 15 amino acids. The CDR3 here is CASSLGGGVGTEAFF. CDR3 nucleotides: TGCGCCAGCAGCTTGGGAGGGGGGGTTGGCACTGAAGCTTTCTTT.

The V and J genes are TRBV9 and TRBJ2-7, with D possibly being TRBD2 (6 bases). V lost 4 bases and J lost 0, with 14 bases in between. CDR3 size: 15 residues. Per the germline V gene, CDR1 is SGDLS and CDR2 is YYNGEE. This CDR3 is CASSPGLASSYEQYF. The CDR3 DNA is TGTGCCAGCAGCCCCGGCCTAGCGAGCTCCTACGAGCAGTACTTC.